The next 10 T cell receptor beta chains were all read from a single sample in a study of T cells in Graves' hyperthyroidism and ophthalmopathy. There were TCR beta CDR3 regions amplified from RNA transcripts. HTBI primers drove first-round RT-PCR of the TCR CDR3. TCRdb reprocessed the multiplex PCR reads via MiXCR and lists one record per CDR3 protein. This sample carries hundreds of thousands of distinct CDR3 sequences, 18% of them seen once, and the ten largest clones take around 17%. Input material: blood. Source of these receptors: a woman in her forties or fifties with Graves' hyperthyroidism that later progressed to Graves' ophthalmopathy.

Concerning this clonotype: The germline gene is not matched at one end of the junction; a read error may be the cause. V usage is TRBV6-2 or TRBV6-3 and J usage is TRBJ2-2; the D call may be TRBD1 or TRBD2 (5 bases each). CDR1 is MNHEY and CDR2 is SVGEGT in the germline V gene. The CDR3 totals 17 residues. The CDR3 reads CASSWIPGKIRTGELSF. CDR3 nucleotide sequence: TGTGCCAGCAGTTGGATCCCAGGGAAGATCAGGACCGGGGAGCTGTCTTTT.

In this sample, this clonotype turned up many times. The chain carries TRBV15 and TRBJ2-7, with no clear D. The CDR3 contains 17 residues. CDR1 and CDR2 (germline): LNHNV, YYDKDF (reference sequence). Between the trimmed V and J ends, which lost 0 bases and 2 bases, there was a span of 17 bases. The chain's CDR3 is CATSRDPRHPGPYEQYF. The CDR3 DNA reads as TGTGCCACCAGCAGAGACCCCAGACACCCAGGCCCCTACGAGCAGTACTTC.

CDR3 coding DNA: TGTGCCAGCAGCTTAGCTGTGTGGGACGAGGACGGCTACACCTTC. Residues: CASSLAVWDEDGYTF. V gene TRBV7-8 combines with J gene TRBJ1-2, with D tentatively TRBD1 (5 bases). This CDR3 comprises 15 residues. Trimming pared 0 bases from V and 8 bases from J, leaving 16 bases between. Germline CDR1 and CDR2: SGHVS and FQNEAQ.

This clonotype has ten or more counts. V gene TRBV11-3 combines with J gene TRBJ2-3, with D possibly called TRBD1 or TRBD2 (5 bases each). Germline V CDR1 and CDR2: SGHNT, YENEEA. Trimming removed 1 base at V and 4 bases at J, with 15 bases between. The CDR3 contains 16 residues. DNA for the CDR3: TGTGCCAGCAGCTTAGGAGTAGAGGGGAAGGCAGATACGCAGTATTTT. Its protein is CASSLGVEGKADTQYF.

This clonotype was recorded many times. The chain recombines TRBV2 with TRBJ1-5; D call uncertain. This CDR3 spans 14 amino acids. The V gene's germline CDR1 is SNHLY and CDR2 FYNNEI. V was shortened by 7 bases and J by 3 bases, with 13 bases between the two germline ends. The CDR3 loop is CASNPGRNNQPQHF. In DNA form, the CDR3 reads TGTGCCAGCAATCCAGGACGGAACAATCAGCCCCAGCATTTT.

This clonotype was recorded many times. This chain joins TRBV7-9 and TRBJ2-1, with 13 positions matching TRBD2. CDR1 and CDR2 from the germline V gene are SEHNR and FQNEAQ (reference sequence). With 5 bases clipped from V and 2 bases from J, the junction kept 0 bases outside the gene matches. The CDR3 runs 15 residues. For the CDR3, the DNA is TGTGCCAGCAGCACTAGCGGGGGGGCCTACAATGAGCAGTTCTTC. It encodes CASSTSGGAYNEQFF.

Only a few counts were recorded for this clonotype. The chain has TRBV20-1 and TRBJ1-5; D call uncertain. Germline CDR1 is DFQATT and CDR2 is SNEGSKA (reference sequence). The CDR3 spans 13 residues. Deletions cut 3 bases from V and 3 bases from J, with 9 bases between. The CDR3: CSASPGNNQPQHF. The DNA for the CDR3 is TGCAGTGCTAGCCCCGGAAACAATCAGCCCCAGCATTTT.

V gene TRBV10-2 combines with J gene TRBJ1-1; D not certain. The CDR3 contains 15 residues. Trimming removed 0 bases at V and 1 base at J, with 9 bases between. From germline, CDR1 is WSHSY and CDR2 SAAADI. CDR3 bases: TGCGCCAGCAGTGAGTCGACGTTCGGGAACACTGAAGCTTTCTTT. Translating gives CASSESTFGNTEAFF.

The chain is built from TRBV6-5 and TRBJ2-1; no firm D call. The CDR3 contains 11 residues. Germline CDR1 reads MNHEY; CDR2 reads SVGAGI. V lost 2 bases, J lost 10 bases, and 6 bases lay in between. CDR3 nucleotides: TGTGCCAGCAGTTACCTGACCGAGCAGTTCTTC. This translates into CASSYLTEQFF.

This clonotype was seen more than once but under ten times. The chain has TRBV7-2 and TRBJ1-1, with D uncertain. The germline V and J ends were trimmed by 7 bases and 2 bases, with 20 bases remaining between them. The CDR3 has 16 amino acids. The germline CDR1 and CDR2 sequences are SGHTA and FQGNSA. The CDR3 reads CASNFVSWSKNTEAFF. CDR3 sequence (DNA): TGTGCCAGCAACTTCGTCAGTTGGTCGAAAAACACTGAAGCTTTCTTT.